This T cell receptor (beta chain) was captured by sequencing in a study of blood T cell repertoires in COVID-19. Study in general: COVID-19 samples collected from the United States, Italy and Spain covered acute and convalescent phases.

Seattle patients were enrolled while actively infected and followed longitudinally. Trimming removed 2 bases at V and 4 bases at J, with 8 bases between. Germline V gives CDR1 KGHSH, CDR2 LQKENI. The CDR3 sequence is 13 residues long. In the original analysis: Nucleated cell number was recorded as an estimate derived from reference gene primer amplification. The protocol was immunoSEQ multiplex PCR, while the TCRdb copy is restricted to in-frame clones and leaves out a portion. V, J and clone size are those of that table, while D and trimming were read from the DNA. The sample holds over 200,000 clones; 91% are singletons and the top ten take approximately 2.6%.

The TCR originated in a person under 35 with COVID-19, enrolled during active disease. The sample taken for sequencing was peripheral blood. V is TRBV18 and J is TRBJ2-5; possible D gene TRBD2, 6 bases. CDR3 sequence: CASSPAGGETQYF. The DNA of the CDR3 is TGTGCCAGCTCACCAGCCGGGGGAGAGACCCAGTACTTC.